These 10 T cell receptor beta chains came from one sample sequenced in a study of Graves' ophthalmopathy and Graves' hyperthyroidism (dated by TCRdb to the late 2010s). TCRdb lists the instrument as Illumina HiSeq 2000. TCR beta CDR3 regions were amplified from RNA transcripts for repertoire sequencing. The first round of RT-PCR was done with HTBI primers and the Qiagen OneStep RT-PCR kit, and was followed by a second round of multiplex PCR, then size selection and purification. The public reads were reprocessed in TCRdb via fastp at Q25 and MiXCR, keeping in-frame beta chains. Rows with one shared CDR3 protein collapse into an entry with the most common genes and DNA. The sample data list some 370,000 distinct CDR3 sequences, and about a sixth of these were observed just once. The ten largest clones capture approximately 2.4% of the sample. The sample comprised peripheral blood. These receptors all come from an adult woman with stable Graves' hyperthyroidism.

With respect to this clonotype: A much larger clonotype is one base distant, so this may be a read error. The rearrangement uses TRBV24-1 and TRBJ2-5; the D is unclear. CDR3 length: 11 residues. Germline V gene lookup returns CDR1 KGHDR and CDR2 SFDVKD. Between the trimmed V and J ends, which lost 0 bases and 5 bases, there was a span of 0 bases. In nucleotides, the CDR3 is TGTGCCACCAGTGATTTGGAGACCCAGTACTTC. This codes for CATSDLETQYF.

This clonotype was recorded once. The genes are TRBV12-3 or TRBV12-4 and TRBJ1-5; D uncertain. The V end lost 6 bases, the J end lost 0 bases, and 9 bases lay between the germline ends. CDR3 size: 14 residues. CDR3 DNA sequence: TGTGCCAGCAGGCCCGACCTTAGCAATCAGCCCCAGCATTTT. Its protein product is CASRPDLSNQPQHF.

This clonotype was seen many times. The V gene is TRBV19, the J gene TRBJ1-1, with D tentatively TRBD1 (6 bases). V lost 4 bases, J lost 11 bases, and 20 bases lay in between. The CDR3 totals 14 residues. Germline V CDR1 and CDR2: LNHDA, SQIVND (reference sequence). In DNA form, the CDR3 reads TGTGCCAGTAGTACCCCCGACAGGAGGAGACGTGCTTTCTTT. It codes for CASSTPDRRRRAFF. Combining the CDR3 with reference TRBV19 and TRBJ1-1 gives the whole variable domain DGGITQSPKYLFRKEGQNVTLSCEQNLNHDAMYWYRQDPGQGLRLIYYSQIVNDFQKGDIAEGYSVSREKKESFPLTVTSAQKNPTAFYLCASSTPDRRRRAFFGQGTRLTVV.

This clonotype occurred once. This chain links TRBV12-3 or TRBV12-4 with TRBJ1-6, with TRBD1 identical over 9 bases. The CDR3 loop spans 15 amino acids. The V segment lost 5 bases and the J segment 9 bases; nucleotides outside the gene matches: 8. The CDR3 region has the DNA TGTGCCAGCAGTATGGGACAGGGAAGGAGTTCACCCCTCCACTTT. Protein: CASSMGQGRSSPLHF.

CDR3 region: CASSQDRPGSGNTIYF. CDR3 sequence (DNA): TGTGCCAGCAGCCAAGATCGCCCAGGCTCTGGAAACACCATATATTTT. The chain employs TRBV14 and TRBJ1-3, with D uncertain. This CDR3 contains 16 residues. Germline V gives CDR1 SGHDN, CDR2 FVKESK. V was trimmed by 0 bases and J by 0 bases, leaving 9 bases between them.

This clonotype was observed at least ten times. The CDR3 DNA sequence: TGTGCCAGCAGCTCAGCGGGGCTTGGGGCCAACGTCCTGACTTTC. Its translation: CASSSAGLGANVLTF. The chain joins TRBV7-3 to TRBJ2-6; the match to TRBD2 covers 7 bases. Germline V lookup: CDR1 SGHTA, CDR2 FQGTGA. The J segment lost 3 bases and the V segment lost 4 bases, leaving 3 bases of the junction unmatched. The CDR3 length is 15 residues.

This clonotype was detected only once. V is TRBV6-5 and J is TRBJ2-7; D remains unclear. The V end was cut by 0 bases, the J end by 7 bases, with 13 bases between. This CDR3 contains 14 residues. Per germline, CDR1 MNHEY and CDR2 SVGAGI. CDR3 region: CASSYSPLLREQYF. In DNA form, the CDR3 reads TGTGCCAGCAGTTACTCGCCACTCCTACGGGAGCAGTACTTC.

This clonotype has ten or more counts. This chain connects TRBV11-2 to TRBJ2-5; unclear D gene. CDR1 is SGHAT, CDR2 FQNNGV, per germline. This CDR3 has 17 residues. V lost 0 bases to trimming and J lost 2 bases, with 16 bases between them. CDR3 sequence reads: CASSLDYLDGLQETQYF. CDR3 nucleotides: TGTGCCAGCAGCTTAGATTACTTGGACGGGTTGCAAGAGACCCAGTACTTC.

Ten or more counts support this clonotype. V and J are TRBV10-3 and TRBJ2-7; D possibly corresponds to TRBD2 (6 bases). CDR1 and CDR2 from the germline V gene are ENHRY and SYGVKD. Trimming cost V 6 bases and J 4 bases, with 10 bases left between them. There are 12 residues in the CDR3. The CDR3 spells CAIRGTLYEQYF. In DNA form, the CDR3 reads TGTGCCATCAGGGGGACTTTATACGAGCAGTACTTC.

This clonotype turned up a few times. The V call is TRBV6-1, the J call TRBJ2-5; D possibly matches TRBD1 or TRBD2 (5 bases each). The CDR3 covers 16 residues. V was trimmed by 6 bases and J by 1 base, leaving 18 bases between them. The germline V gene encodes CDR1 MNHNS and CDR2 SASEGT. CDR3 DNA sequence: TGTGCCAGCAGAGCTATGCCGGGACCGCTCCAAGAGACCCAGTACTTC. The encoded protein is CASRAMPGPLQETQYF.